This T cell receptor (beta chain) was retrieved from a study of T cell changes during pregnancy in multiple sclerosis. The V end was cut by 4 bases, the J end by 3 bases, with 9 bases between. Germline V gene lookup returns CDR1 SEHNR and CDR2 FQNEAQ (reference sequence). CDR3 length equals 14 residues. Profiled with immunoSEQ multiplex PCR; TCRdb holds only in-frame clones, not every one. The sample lists approximately 41,000 clones, 80% to 95% occurring once. The clonotype was recovered from a female donor with multiple sclerosis, enrolled in a pregnancy study. The gene calls are TRBV7-9 and TRBJ2-2; D is undetermined. Material: CD8+ T cells from peripheral blood mononuclear cells, obtained in the first trimester of pregnancy. The CDR3, as DNA: TGTGCCAGCAGCTCCCCCCGTCACACCGGGGAGCTGTTTTTT. Its protein product is CASSSPRHTGELFF.